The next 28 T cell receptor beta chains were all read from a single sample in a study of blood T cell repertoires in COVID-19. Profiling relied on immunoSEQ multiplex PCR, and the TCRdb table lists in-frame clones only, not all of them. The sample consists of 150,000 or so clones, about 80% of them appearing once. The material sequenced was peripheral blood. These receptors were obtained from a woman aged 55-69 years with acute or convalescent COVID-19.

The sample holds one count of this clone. The CDR3 sequence is CASSSQGTPSRGNTQYF. For the CDR3, the DNA is TGTGCCAGTAGTAGTCAAGGGACACCTAGCAGAGGTAATACGCAGTATTTT. V usage is TRBV19 and J usage is TRBJ2-3; the D gene is possibly TRBD1 (6 bases). The CDR3 extends over 17 amino acids. Trimming shortened V by 4 bases and J by 7 bases, and 24 bases separated the two germline ends. From germline, CDR1 is LNHDA and CDR2 SQIVND (reference sequence).

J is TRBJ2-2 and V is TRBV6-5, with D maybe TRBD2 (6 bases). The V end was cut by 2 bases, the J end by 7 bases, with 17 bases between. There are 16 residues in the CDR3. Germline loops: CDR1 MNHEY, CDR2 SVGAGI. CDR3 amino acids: CASSYRGGPLGGELFF. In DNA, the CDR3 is TGTGCCAGCAGTTACAGGGGAGGACCGCTCGGCGGGGAGCTGTTTTTT.

CDR3 sequence (DNA): TGCGCCAGCAGCTCAGGGACTAACACAGATACGCAGTATTTT. Translation gives CASSSGTNTDTQYF. The chain employs TRBV5-1 and TRBJ2-3, with 7 bases matching TRBD2. This CDR3 comprises 14 residues. V trimming: 3 bases; J trimming: 2 bases; junction bases outside the gene matches: 3. Germline CDR1 and CDR2: SGHRS and YFSETQ.

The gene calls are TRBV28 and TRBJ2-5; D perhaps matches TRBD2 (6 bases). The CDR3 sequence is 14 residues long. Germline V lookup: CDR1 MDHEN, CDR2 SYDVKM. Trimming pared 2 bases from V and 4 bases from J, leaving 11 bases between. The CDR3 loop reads CASSLVGGGETQYF. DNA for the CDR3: TGTGCCAGCAGTTTAGTGGGAGGAGGAGAGACCCAGTACTTC.

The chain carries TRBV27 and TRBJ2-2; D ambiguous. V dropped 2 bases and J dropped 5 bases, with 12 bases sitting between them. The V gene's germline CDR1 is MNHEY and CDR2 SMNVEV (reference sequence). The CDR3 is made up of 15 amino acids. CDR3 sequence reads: CASSLEAFLTGELFF. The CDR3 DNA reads TGTGCCAGCAGTTTAGAGGCCTTCCTAACCGGGGAGCTGTTTTTT.

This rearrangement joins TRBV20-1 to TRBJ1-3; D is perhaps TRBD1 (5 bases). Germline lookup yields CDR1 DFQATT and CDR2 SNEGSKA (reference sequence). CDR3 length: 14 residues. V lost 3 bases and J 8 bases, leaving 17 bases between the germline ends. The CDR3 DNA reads TGCAGTGCTAGTATTCCGGGGGGTCTTGACACCATATATTTT. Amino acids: CSASIPGGLDTIYF.

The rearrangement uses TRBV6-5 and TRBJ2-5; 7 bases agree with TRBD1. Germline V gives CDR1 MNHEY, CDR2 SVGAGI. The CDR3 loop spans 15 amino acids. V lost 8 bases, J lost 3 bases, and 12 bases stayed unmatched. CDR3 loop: CASRLTQGKEETQYF. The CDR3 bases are TGTGCCAGCCGTTTAACACAGGGGAAAGAAGAGACCCAGTACTTC.

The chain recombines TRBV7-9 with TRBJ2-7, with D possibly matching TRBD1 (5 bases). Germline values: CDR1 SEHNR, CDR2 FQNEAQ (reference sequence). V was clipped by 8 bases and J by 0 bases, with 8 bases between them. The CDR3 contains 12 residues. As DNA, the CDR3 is TGTGCCAGCGCAGGGCGCTCCTACGAGCAGTACTTC. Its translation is CASAGRSYEQYF.

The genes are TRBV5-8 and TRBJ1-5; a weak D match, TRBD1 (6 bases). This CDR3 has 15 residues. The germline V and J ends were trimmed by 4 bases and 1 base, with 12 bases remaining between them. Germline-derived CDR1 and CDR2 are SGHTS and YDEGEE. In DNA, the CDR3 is TGTGCCAGCAGCACCGGACAGTGGAGCAATCAGCCCCAGCATTTT. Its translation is CASSTGQWSNQPQHF.

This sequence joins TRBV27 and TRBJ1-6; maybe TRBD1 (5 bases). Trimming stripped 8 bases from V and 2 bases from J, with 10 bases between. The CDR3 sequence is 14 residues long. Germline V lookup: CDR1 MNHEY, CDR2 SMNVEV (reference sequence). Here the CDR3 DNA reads TGTGCCAGCTCTCCGGACACCTATAATTCACCCCTCCACTTT. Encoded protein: CASSPDTYNSPLHF.

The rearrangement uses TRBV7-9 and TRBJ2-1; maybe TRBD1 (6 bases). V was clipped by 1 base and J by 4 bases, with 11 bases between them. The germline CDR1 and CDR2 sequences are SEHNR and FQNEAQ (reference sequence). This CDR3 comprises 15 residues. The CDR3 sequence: CASSLGTVVYNEQFF. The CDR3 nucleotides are TGTGCCAGCAGCTTAGGGACAGTAGTGTACAATGAGCAGTTCTTC.

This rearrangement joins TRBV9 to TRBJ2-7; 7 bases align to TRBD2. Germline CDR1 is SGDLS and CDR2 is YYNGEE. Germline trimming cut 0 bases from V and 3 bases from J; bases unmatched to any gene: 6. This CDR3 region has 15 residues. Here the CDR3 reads CASSVDGGFIYEQYF. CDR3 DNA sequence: TGTGCCAGCAGCGTAGACGGGGGGTTTATCTACGAGCAGTACTTC.

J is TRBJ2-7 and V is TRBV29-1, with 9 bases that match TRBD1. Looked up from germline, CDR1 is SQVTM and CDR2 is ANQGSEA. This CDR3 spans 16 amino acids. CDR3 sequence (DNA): TGCAGTGAGGGACAGGGAGCAATTCAGGGTGCCTACGAGCAGTACTTC. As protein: CSEGQGAIQGAYEQYF.

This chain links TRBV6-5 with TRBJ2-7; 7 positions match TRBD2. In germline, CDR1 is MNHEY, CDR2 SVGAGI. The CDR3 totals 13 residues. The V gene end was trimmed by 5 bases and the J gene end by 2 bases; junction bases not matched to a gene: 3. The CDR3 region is CASSLAETYEQYF. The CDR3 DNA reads TGTGCCAGCAGTCTAGCGGAAACCTACGAGCAGTACTTC.

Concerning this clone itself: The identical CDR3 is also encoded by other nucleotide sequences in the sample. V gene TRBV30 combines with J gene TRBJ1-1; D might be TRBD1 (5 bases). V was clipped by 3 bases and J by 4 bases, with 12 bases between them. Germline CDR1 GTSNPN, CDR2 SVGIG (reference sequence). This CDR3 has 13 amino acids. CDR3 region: CAWSVGGGTEAFF. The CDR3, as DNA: TGTGCCTGGAGCGTGGGGGGAGGCACTGAAGCTTTCTTT.

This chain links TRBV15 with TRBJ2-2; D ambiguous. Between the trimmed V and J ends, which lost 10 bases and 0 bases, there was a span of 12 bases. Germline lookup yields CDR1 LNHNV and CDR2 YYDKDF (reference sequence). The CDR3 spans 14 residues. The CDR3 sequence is CAIPVITNTGELFF. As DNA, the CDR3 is TGTGCCATACCAGTCATCACGAACACCGGGGAGCTGTTTTTT.

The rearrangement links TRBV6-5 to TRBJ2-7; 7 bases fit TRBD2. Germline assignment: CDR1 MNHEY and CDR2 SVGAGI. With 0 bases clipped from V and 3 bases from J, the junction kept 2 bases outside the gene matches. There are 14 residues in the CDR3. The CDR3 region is CASSYSGGDYEQYF. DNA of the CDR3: TGTGCCAGCAGTTACTCTGGGGGGGACTACGAGCAGTACTTC.

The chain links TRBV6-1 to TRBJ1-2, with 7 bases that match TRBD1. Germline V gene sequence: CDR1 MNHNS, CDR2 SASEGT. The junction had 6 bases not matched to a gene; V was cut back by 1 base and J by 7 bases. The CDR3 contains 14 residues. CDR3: CASSEEGQTFGYTF. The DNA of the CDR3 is TGTGCCAGCAGTGAAGAGGGACAGACTTTTGGCTACACCTTC.

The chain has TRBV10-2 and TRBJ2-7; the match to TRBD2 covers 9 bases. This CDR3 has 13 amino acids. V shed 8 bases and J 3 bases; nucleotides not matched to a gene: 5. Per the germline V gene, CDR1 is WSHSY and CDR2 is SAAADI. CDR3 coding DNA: TGCGCCAGCCGAGTAGCGGGGGACTACGAGCAGTACTTC. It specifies CASRVAGDYEQYF.

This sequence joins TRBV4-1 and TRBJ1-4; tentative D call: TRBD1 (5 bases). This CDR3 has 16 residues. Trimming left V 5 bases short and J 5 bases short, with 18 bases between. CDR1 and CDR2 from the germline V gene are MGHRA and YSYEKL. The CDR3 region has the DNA TGCGCCAGCAGCGTAAGACTCGGGGGGAAGAATGAAAAACTGTTTTTT. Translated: CASSVRLGGKNEKLFF.

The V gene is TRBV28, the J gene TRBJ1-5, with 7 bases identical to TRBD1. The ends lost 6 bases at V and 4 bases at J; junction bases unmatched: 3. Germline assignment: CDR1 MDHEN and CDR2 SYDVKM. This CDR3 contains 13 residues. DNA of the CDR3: TGTGCCAGCAGCGAGACAGGGAATCAGCCCCAGCATTTT. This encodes CASSETGNQPQHF.

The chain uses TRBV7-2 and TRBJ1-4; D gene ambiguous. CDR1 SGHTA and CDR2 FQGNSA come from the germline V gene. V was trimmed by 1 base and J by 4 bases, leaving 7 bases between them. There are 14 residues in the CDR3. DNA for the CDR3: TGTGCCAGCAGCTTAGACAGAAATAATGAAAAACTGTTTTTT. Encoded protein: CASSLDRNNEKLFF. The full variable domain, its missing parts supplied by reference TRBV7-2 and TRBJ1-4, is GAGVSQSPSNKVTEKGKDVELRCDPISGHTALYWYRQSLGQGLEFLIYFQGNSAPDKSGLPSDRFSAERTGGSVSTLTIQRTQQEDSAVYLCASSLDRNNEKLFFGSGTQLSVL.

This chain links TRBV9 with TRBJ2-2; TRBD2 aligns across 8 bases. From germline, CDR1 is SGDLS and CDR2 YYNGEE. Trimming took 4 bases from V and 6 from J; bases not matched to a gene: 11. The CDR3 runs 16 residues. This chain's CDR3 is CASSPLAAEQAGELFF. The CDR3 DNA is TGTGCCAGCAGCCCACTAGCGGCCGAACAGGCCGGGGAGCTGTTTTTT. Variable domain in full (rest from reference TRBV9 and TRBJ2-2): DSGVTQTPKHLITATGQRVTLRCSPRSGDLSVYWYQQSLDQGLQFLIQYYNGEERAKGNILERFSAQQFPDLHSELNLSSLELGDSALYFCASSPLAAEQAGELFFGEGSRLTVL.

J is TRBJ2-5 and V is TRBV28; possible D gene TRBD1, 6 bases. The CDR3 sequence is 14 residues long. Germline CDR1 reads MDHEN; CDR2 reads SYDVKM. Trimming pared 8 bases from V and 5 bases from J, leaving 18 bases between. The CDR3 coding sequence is TGTGCCAGCTCTCGTCGGACAGCTCCGGAGACCCAGTACTTC. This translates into CASSRRTAPETQYF.

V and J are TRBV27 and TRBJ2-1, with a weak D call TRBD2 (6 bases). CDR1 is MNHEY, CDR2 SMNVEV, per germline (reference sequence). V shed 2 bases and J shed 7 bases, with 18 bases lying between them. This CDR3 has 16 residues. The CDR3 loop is CASSLRRDFQPNEQFF. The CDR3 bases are TGTGCCAGCAGTTTAAGGCGGGACTTCCAACCGAATGAGCAGTTCTTC.

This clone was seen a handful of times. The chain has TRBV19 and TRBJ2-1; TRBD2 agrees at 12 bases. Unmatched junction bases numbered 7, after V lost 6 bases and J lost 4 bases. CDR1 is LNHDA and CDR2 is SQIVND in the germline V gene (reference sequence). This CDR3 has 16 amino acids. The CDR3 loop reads CASSPSGRVAYNEQFF. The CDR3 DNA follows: TGTGCCAGTAGCCCTAGCGGGAGGGTAGCGTACAATGAGCAGTTCTTC.

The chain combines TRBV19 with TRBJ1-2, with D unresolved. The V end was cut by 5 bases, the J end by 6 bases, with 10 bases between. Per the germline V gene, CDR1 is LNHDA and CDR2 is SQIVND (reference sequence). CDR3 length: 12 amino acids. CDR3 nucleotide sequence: TGTGCCAGTAGTGGTCAAGCCGATGGCTACACCTTC. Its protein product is CASSGQADGYTF. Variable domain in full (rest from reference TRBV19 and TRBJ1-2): DGGITQSPKYLFRKEGQNVTLSCEQNLNHDAMYWYRQDPGQGLRLIYYSQIVNDFQKGDIAEGYSVSREKKESFPLTVTSAQKNPTAFYLCASSGQADGYTFGSGTRLTVV.

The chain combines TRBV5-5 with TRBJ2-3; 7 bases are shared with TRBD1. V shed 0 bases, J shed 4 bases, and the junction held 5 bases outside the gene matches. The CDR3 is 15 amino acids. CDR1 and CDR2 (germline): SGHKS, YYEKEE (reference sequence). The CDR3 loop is CASSLGQGGPDTQYF. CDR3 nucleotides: TGTGCCAGCAGCTTGGGCCAAGGGGGCCCAGATACGCAGTATTTT.